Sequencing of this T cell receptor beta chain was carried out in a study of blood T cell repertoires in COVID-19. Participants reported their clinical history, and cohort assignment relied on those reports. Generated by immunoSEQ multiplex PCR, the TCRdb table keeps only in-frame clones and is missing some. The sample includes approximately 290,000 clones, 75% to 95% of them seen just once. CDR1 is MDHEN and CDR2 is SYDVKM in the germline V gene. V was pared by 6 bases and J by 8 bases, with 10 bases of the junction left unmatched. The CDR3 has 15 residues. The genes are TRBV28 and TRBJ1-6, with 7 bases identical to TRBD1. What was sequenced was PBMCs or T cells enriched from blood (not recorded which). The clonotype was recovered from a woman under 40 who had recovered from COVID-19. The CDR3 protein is CASSSSDRVHSPLHF. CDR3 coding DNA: TGTGCCAGCAGCTCGTCCGACAGGGTACATTCACCCCTCCACTTT.